The 22 T cell receptor beta chains reported below all come from one sample, sequenced in a study of blood T cell repertoires in COVID-19. This table comes from immunoSEQ multiplex PCR, and its TCRdb copy is limited to in-frame clones, with some not included. The sample records around 72,000 clones, about four fifths being singletons. Sequenced sample: peripheral blood. These TCRs come from a woman in her 70s with acute or convalescent COVID-19.

This rearrangement joins TRBV6-5 to TRBJ2-1; a weak D match, TRBD2 (6 bases). Trimming left V 4 bases short and J 3 bases short, with 13 bases between. CDR1 MNHEY and CDR2 SVGAGI come from the germline V gene. The CDR3 runs to 15 residues. CDR3 sequence reads: CASSLPGLYYNEQFF. The CDR3 DNA reads as TGTGCCAGCAGTTTGCCGGGACTTTACTACAATGAGCAGTTCTTC.

CDR3 nucleotide sequence: TGTGCCAGCAGTTTCGGTCGGGGGGCTAGCGGGAGGAGGATGGGAGATACGCAGTATTTT. Translation: CASSFGRGASGRRMGDTQYF. V is TRBV27 and J is TRBJ2-3; 11 bases agree with TRBD2. V trimming: 3 bases; J trimming: 5 bases; junction bases outside the gene matches: 19. The CDR3 runs to 20 residues. CDR1 and CDR2 from the germline V gene are MNHEY and SMNVEV (reference sequence).

This clone was counted between two and nine times. The chain couples TRBV29-1 to TRBJ1-1; 7 bases fit TRBD1. The CDR3 is made up of 10 amino acids. The germline gives CDR1 SQVTM, CDR2 ANQGSEA. The V gene end was trimmed by 6 bases and the J gene end by 7 bases; junction bases not matched to a gene: 2. This CDR3 reads CSVGQVEAFF. The CDR3 DNA sequence: TGCAGCGTAGGACAGGTTGAAGCTTTCTTT.

As regards this clone: The same CDR3 is also encoded by other DNA sequences in this sample. The chain links TRBV28 to TRBJ2-7; D is uncertain. The CDR3 is 11 amino acids. Germline assignment: CDR1 MDHEN and CDR2 SYDVKM. Trimming removed 5 bases from V and 4 bases from J, with 6 bases in between. The CDR3 DNA sequence: TGTGCCAGCAGTGGCCTTTACGAGCAGTACTTC. It specifies CASSGLYEQYF.

A few counts support this clone. V gene TRBV5-5 combines with J gene TRBJ1-5, with D possibly being TRBD1 (6 bases). Per germline, CDR1 SGHKS and CDR2 YYEKEE (reference sequence). The CDR3 has 14 residues. The V end lost 0 bases, the J end lost 7 bases, and 11 bases lay between the germline ends. The CDR3 coding sequence is TGTGCCAGCAGCTTGGACAGGGTACCCCAGCCCCAGCATTTT. Residues: CASSLDRVPQPQHF.

This clone came up a few times. This chain links TRBV28 with TRBJ1-2; possible D gene TRBD1, 5 bases. CDR3 length: 14 amino acids. In germline, CDR1 is MDHEN, CDR2 SYDVKM. V lost 2 bases, J lost 5 bases, and 12 bases lay in between. Here the CDR3 DNA reads TGTGCCAGCAGTTTAAGGGCAGGGAGGTATGGCTACACCTTC. Protein product: CASSLRAGRYGYTF.

The chain is built from TRBV28 and TRBJ2-7, with 11 bases aligning to TRBD1. This CDR3 is 15 amino acids long. The germline V gene has CDR1 MDHEN and CDR2 SYDVKM. V was pared by 3 bases and J by 3 bases, with 4 bases of the junction left unmatched. CDR3 DNA: TGTGCCAGCAGTTTGGCCGGGACAGGGGGCTACGAGCAGTACTTC. Amino acid sequence: CASSLAGTGGYEQYF.

This clone was seen once. This chain joins TRBV13 and TRBJ2-7, with a tentative D call TRBD1 (6 bases). The CDR3 consists of 15 residues. The V end lost 5 bases, the J end lost 2 bases, and 16 bases lay between the germline ends. Germline V gene data show CDR1 as PRHDT and CDR2 as FYEKMQ (reference sequence). The CDR3: CASSPGRTATYEQYF. CDR3 nucleotides: TGTGCCAGCAGCCCAGGGCGGACAGCTACCTACGAGCAGTACTTC.

The chain couples TRBV27 to TRBJ1-3; D unresolved. V gave up 3 bases and J gave up 4 bases, with 13 bases separating them. Germline CDR1 reads MNHEY; CDR2 reads SMNVEV (reference sequence). The CDR3 runs to 15 residues. This CDR3 reads CASSFRGSLGNTIYF. CDR3 in DNA: TGTGCCAGCAGTTTCCGAGGGTCACTAGGAAACACCATATATTTT.

This sequence joins TRBV5-1 and TRBJ2-2; the D gene is possibly TRBD1 (6 bases). This CDR3 region has 15 residues. CDR1 is SGHRS and CDR2 is YFSETQ in the germline V gene. The V gene lost 5 bases and the J gene lost 1 base, with 12 bases spanning the gap. As DNA, the CDR3 is TGCGCCAGCAGACGGGACACCGAGAACACCGGGGAGCTGTTTTTT. This sequence encodes CASRRDTENTGELFF.

The chain has TRBV11-3 and TRBJ1-2; D is unresolved. The CDR3 spans 14 residues. V lost 5 bases and J 5 bases, leaving 15 bases between the germline ends. Germline assignment: CDR1 SGHNT and CDR2 YENEEA. In nucleotides, the CDR3 is TGTGCCAGCAGCCTGGGAACGGAGGGATATGGCTACACCTTC. Protein product: CASSLGTEGYGYTF.

The CDR3 sequence: CASSQALGGGPDEKLFF. CDR3 nucleotide sequence: TGTGCCAGCAGCCAAGCACTGGGAGGGGGGCCTGATGAAAAACTGTTTTTT. The V gene is TRBV4-2, the J gene TRBJ1-4; tentative D call: TRBD1 (6 bases). Germline V lookup: CDR1 LGHNA, CDR2 YNFKEQ. CDR3 length: 17 amino acids. Trimming shortened V by 1 base and J by 6 bases, and 18 bases separated the two germline ends.

The gene calls are TRBV24-1 and TRBJ2-3; 8 bases are a match to TRBD2. The CDR3 is 15 residues long. J was trimmed by 6 bases and V by 5 bases; bases with no gene match: 9. Germline V gene lookup returns CDR1 KGHDR and CDR2 SFDVKD. The CDR3 sequence is CATSVLSGGPDTQYF. The CDR3 nucleotides are TGTGCCACCAGTGTTCTCTCGGGAGGGCCTGATACGCAGTATTTT.

This clone is labeled medium-sized. The chain has TRBV27 and TRBJ1-5, with D maybe TRBD1 (6 bases). Germline V CDR1 and CDR2: MNHEY, SMNVEV (reference sequence). This CDR3 spans 15 amino acids. Trimming pared 3 bases from V and 4 bases from J, leaving 13 bases between. The CDR3 sequence: CASSFSADRNQPQHF. CDR3 DNA sequence: TGTGCCAGCAGTTTCTCCGCCGACAGGAATCAGCCCCAGCATTTT.

CDR3 DNA: TGTGCCAGCAGTTTGGGCAGGGAGGGTTATGGCTACACCTTC. Translated, it gives CASSLGREGYGYTF. This chain joins TRBV27 and TRBJ1-2, with D maybe TRBD1 (5 bases). Trimming took 3 bases from V and 5 from J, leaving 13 bases between them. The CDR3 is 14 residues long. CDR1 is MNHEY and CDR2 is SMNVEV in the germline V gene (reference sequence).

The rearrangement joins TRBV5-6 to TRBJ2-7, with a weak D call TRBD2 (6 bases). This CDR3 contains 13 residues. The germline gives CDR1 SGHDT, CDR2 YYEEEE. The V end lost 4 bases, the J end lost 5 bases, and 13 bases lay between the germline ends. CDR3 region: CASSPAGSNEQYF. CDR3 coding DNA: TGTGCCAGCAGCCCAGCGGGTAGTAACGAGCAGTACTTC.

CDR3 protein: CASSLVRMNTEAFF. The CDR3 region has the DNA TGCGCCAGCAGCTTGGTCAGGATGAACACTGAAGCTTTCTTT. This chain uses TRBV5-1 with TRBJ1-1; D is undetermined. Germline assignment: CDR1 SGHRS and CDR2 YFSETQ. Trimming removed 0 bases from V and 0 bases from J, with 6 bases in between. This CDR3 contains 14 residues.

This rearrangement joins TRBV9 to TRBJ2-7; 9 bases match TRBD2. The ends lost 4 bases at V and 7 bases at J; junction bases unmatched: 12. The CDR3 contains 15 residues. The germline V gene encodes CDR1 SGDLS and CDR2 YYNGEE. The CDR3 DNA follows: TGTGCCAGCAGCAAAGAGGTAGCGGGAGTAGGGGAGCAGTACTTC. It yields the protein CASSKEVAGVGEQYF.

The chain recombines TRBV7-3 with TRBJ1-2; 7 bases fit TRBD1. J gave up 6 bases and V 3 bases, and 7 bases lay outside the gene matches. CDR1 is SGHTA, CDR2 FQGTGA, per germline. The CDR3 has 14 amino acids. CDR3 DNA sequence: TGTGCCAGCAGCTTGCGACAGGGCCAGGATGGCTACACCTTC. Translation: CASSLRQGQDGYTF.

The chain couples TRBV27 to TRBJ2-6; D not resolved. CDR3 size: 14 residues. CDR1 and CDR2 (germline): MNHEY, SMNVEV (reference sequence). The V and J ends lost 6 bases and 0 bases respectively, with 6 bases between them. The CDR3 nucleotides read TGTGCCAGCAGATTCTCCTCTGGGGCCAACGTCCTGACTTTC. Translation: CASRFSSGANVLTF.

The rearrangement joins TRBV7-8 to TRBJ2-7, with D unclear. Deletions cut 5 bases from V and 7 bases from J, with 15 bases between. This CDR3 comprises 13 residues. CDR1 is SGHVS, CDR2 FQNEAQ, per germline. CDR3 sequence (DNA): TGTGCCAGCAGCCTAACCCTACGATCGGAGCAGTACTTC. Its translation: CASSLTLRSEQYF.

This sequence joins TRBV6-6 and TRBJ2-2; possible D gene TRBD2, 5 bases. This CDR3 is 14 amino acids long. Trimming removed 10 bases from V and 0 bases from J, with 12 bases in between. Looked up from germline, CDR1 is MNHNY and CDR2 is SVGAGI (reference sequence). CDR3 nucleotide sequence: TGTGCCAACGCCCCCGGGACGAACACCGGGGAGCTGTTTTTT. Translated: CANAPGTNTGELFF.